The 8 T cell receptor beta chains listed next were all sequenced from one sample in a study of blood T cell repertoires in COVID-19. Repertoires were generated with immunoSEQ multiplex PCR, while TCRdb's copy carries only in-frame clones and drops some. Of about 220,000 clones listed, roughly 88% are singletons. Sequenced: peripheral blood. The source is a man aged 50-59 years with active or convalescent COVID-19.

The genes are TRBV6-6 and TRBJ1-3, with D perhaps TRBD1 (5 bases). The V end lost 0 bases, the J end lost 1 base, and 7 bases lay between the germline ends. This CDR3 has 15 amino acids. CDR1 is MNHNY, CDR2 SVGAGI, per germline (reference sequence). This CDR3 is CASSYSAGSGNTIYF. The CDR3 DNA is TGTGCCAGCAGTTACTCGGCAGGGTCTGGAAACACCATATATTTT.

This clone was seen only a few times. The V gene is TRBV2, the J gene TRBJ2-1; D gene ambiguous. The CDR3 extends over 13 amino acids. Germline loops: CDR1 SNHLY, CDR2 FYNNEI. Trimming removed 2 bases at V and 4 bases at J, with 6 bases between. This CDR3 reads CASSESRYNEQFF. The CDR3 DNA is TGTGCCAGCAGTGAAAGCAGGTACAATGAGCAGTTCTTC.

This clone came up a few times. The J gene is TRBJ1-5, the V gene TRBV28; 9 bases line up with TRBD1. Germline V gene lookup returns CDR1 MDHEN and CDR2 SYDVKM. The J segment lost 6 bases and the V segment lost 4 bases, leaving 7 bases of the junction unmatched. CDR3 length: 15 residues. CDR3 region: CASSWGQGLSQPQHF. The CDR3 DNA is TGTGCCAGCAGTTGGGGACAGGGACTATCTCAGCCCCAGCATTTT.

V and J are TRBV6-2 or TRBV6-3 and TRBJ2-5, with 9 bases lining up with TRBD1. The V segment lost 6 bases and the J segment 2 bases; nucleotides outside the gene matches: 4. The CDR3 length is 14 residues. Germline V gene data show CDR1 as MNHEY and CDR2 as SVGEGT. CDR3 nucleotide sequence: TGTGCCAGCAGCCTGACAGGGGGACAAGAGACCCAGTACTTC. Its protein product is CASSLTGGQETQYF.

The chain is built from TRBV28 and TRBJ2-7; D is perhaps TRBD1 (6 bases). V shed 3 bases and J shed 7 bases, with 10 bases lying between them. The CDR3 runs 12 residues. CDR1 and CDR2 (germline): MDHEN, SYDVKM. The CDR3 reads CASSLGAGEQYF. CDR3 coding DNA: TGTGCCAGCAGTTTGGGGGCTGGAGAGCAGTACTTC.

This chain connects TRBV2 to TRBJ1-2; 7 bases agree with TRBD1. Per the germline V gene, CDR1 is SNHLY and CDR2 is FYNNEI. Trimming took 4 bases from V and 6 from J; bases not matched to a gene: 11. There are 15 residues in the CDR3. Here the CDR3 DNA reads TGTGCCAGCAGTGGGGGTCAGGGGGGAAAGGATGGCTACACCTTC. This codes for CASSGGQGGKDGYTF.

The genes are TRBV6-2 or TRBV6-3 and TRBJ2-7; D possibly corresponds to TRBD1 (5 bases). The CDR3 runs to 13 residues. V dropped 4 bases and J dropped 3 bases, with 10 bases sitting between them. Germline loops: CDR1 MNHEY, CDR2 SVGEGT. CDR3 in DNA: TGTGCCAGCAGTTGGACACAGTTCTACGAGCAGTACGTC. Translation: CASSWTQFYEQYV.

This sequence joins TRBV11-3 and TRBJ2-1, with 8 bases fitting TRBD2. The CDR3 has 15 residues. V was clipped by 5 bases and J by 5 bases; unmatched bases: 8. Germline loops: CDR1 SGHNT, CDR2 YENEEA. CDR3 nucleotide sequence: TGTGCCAGCAGCCCCGGGACTAGGAACAACAATGAGCAGTTCTTC. This translates into CASSPGTRNNNEQFF.